One and the same sample provided the 32 T cell receptor beta chains below, sequenced in a study of graft-versus-host responses after intestinal transplantation. The repertoire was sequenced with immunoSEQ multiplex PCR; TCRdb's copy has only in-frame clones and lacks some. The data show 29,000 or so clones, about three quarters seen once. The starting material, graft tissue, was processed to release intraepithelial and lamina propria lymphocytes. The input for sequencing was ileum tissue, taken 98 days after intestinal transplantation. These receptors all stem from a human patient who received an intestinal transplant, so some T cells may come from the graft donor.

The chain combines TRBV4-1 with TRBJ2-1; unclear D gene. Trimming pared 2 bases from V and 5 bases from J, leaving 7 bases between. This CDR3 region has 13 residues. Germline assignment: CDR1 MGHRA and CDR2 YSYEKL. The CDR3 loop reads CASSQSPNNEQFF. CDR3 bases: TGCGCCAGCAGCCAAAGTCCAAACAATGAGCAGTTCTTC.

This chain uses TRBV27 with TRBJ2-7; D possibly corresponds to TRBD1 (6 bases). Germline V gene data show CDR1 as MNHEY and CDR2 as SMNVEV (reference sequence). The CDR3 is 13 amino acids. The germline V and J ends were trimmed by 3 bases and 6 bases, with 12 bases remaining between them. CDR3 sequence reads: CASSLSTGSEQYF. In DNA form, the CDR3 reads TGTGCCAGCAGTTTGTCAACAGGGTCCGAGCAGTACTTC.

The rearrangement joins TRBV5-4 to TRBJ1-2; D ambiguous. Looked up from germline, CDR1 is SGHNT and CDR2 is YYREEE (reference sequence). This CDR3 is 15 amino acids long. V gave up 1 base and J gave up 5 bases, with 15 bases separating them. This CDR3 is CASSLSLPARYGYTF. CDR3 bases: TGTGCCAGCAGCTTGAGCCTCCCAGCGAGGTATGGCTACACCTTC.

The rearrangement links TRBV30 to TRBJ2-7, with D possibly TRBD1 on 5 matching bases. Germline V gene sequence: CDR1 GTSNPN, CDR2 SVGIG (reference sequence). This CDR3 spans 14 amino acids. V gave up 4 bases and J gave up 3 bases, with 16 bases separating them. The CDR3 loop reads CAWTPLDSNYEQYF. CDR3 coding DNA: TGTGCCTGGACACCCCTCGACAGTAACTACGAGCAGTACTTC. The full variable domain, in which reference TRBV30 and TRBJ2-7 provide the parts outside the CDR3, is SQTIHQWPATLVQPVGSPLSLECTVEGTSNPNLYWYRQAAGRGLQLLFYSVGIGQISSEVPQNLSASRPQDRQFILSSKKLLLSDSGFYLCAWTPLDSNYEQYFGPGTRLTVT.

This chain connects TRBV10-3 to TRBJ2-3; TRBD1 aligns across 12 bases. Germline lookup yields CDR1 ENHRY and CDR2 SYGVKD. CDR3 length equals 16 residues. V trimming: 3 bases; J trimming: 4 bases; junction bases outside the gene matches: 5. The CDR3 is CAISDPGQGAADTQYF. The CDR3 DNA follows: TGTGCCATCAGTGACCCGGGACAGGGGGCGGCAGATACGCAGTATTTT.

The gene calls are TRBV11-3 and TRBJ2-7; D is undetermined. CDR1 is SGHNT and CDR2 is YENEEA in the germline V gene. V shed 0 bases and J shed 0 bases, with 6 bases lying between them. This CDR3 region has 14 residues. CDR3 bases: TGTGCCAGCAGCTTAGATTCCTTCTCCTACGAGCAGTACTTC. It translates to CASSLDSFSYEQYF.

The chain recombines TRBV9 with TRBJ1-3; no clear D. The CDR3 covers 13 residues. Germline assignment: CDR1 SGDLS and CDR2 YYNGEE. Deletions cut 0 bases from V and 7 bases from J, with 8 bases between. The CDR3 spells CASSVDIGNTIYF. The DNA of the CDR3 is TGTGCCAGCAGCGTAGATATTGGGAACACCATATATTTT.

The V gene is TRBV6-5, the J gene TRBJ2-2; TRBD1 matches 11 bases. Germline V gene sequence: CDR1 MNHEY, CDR2 SVGAGI. The CDR3 spans 15 residues. Germline trimming cut 6 bases from V and 4 bases from J; bases unmatched to any gene: 4. CDR3 DNA: TGTGCCAGCAGCCGGACAGGGGGCGTCACCGGGGAGCTGTTTTTT. Its protein is CASSRTGGVTGELFF.

This clone was recorded a few times. The chain couples TRBV4-1 to TRBJ1-6, with no clear D. Trimming left V 1 base short and J 7 bases short, with 11 bases between. This CDR3 region has 15 residues. Germline V lookup: CDR1 MGHRA, CDR2 YSYEKL. CDR3 protein: CASSQGRAWNSPLHF. CDR3 nucleotide sequence: TGCGCCAGCAGCCAAGGACGGGCGTGGAATTCACCCCTCCACTTT.

V is TRBV11-2 and J is TRBJ1-2; D perhaps matches TRBD1 (6 bases). V was pared by 5 bases and J by 7 bases, with 11 bases between. Germline lookup yields CDR1 SGHAT and CDR2 FQNNGV. The CDR3 runs to 12 residues. CDR3: CASSTGIGGYTF. The CDR3 DNA reads as TGTGCCAGCAGCACAGGGATTGGTGGCTACACCTTC.

The rearrangement links TRBV29-1 to TRBJ2-3; D uncertain. Germline CDR1 is SQVTM and CDR2 is ANQGSEA. CDR3 length: 13 amino acids. V lost 7 bases to trimming and J lost 4 bases, with 15 bases between them. The CDR3 loop reads CSGQLGSADTQYF. Here the CDR3 DNA reads TGCAGCGGACAACTGGGGTCGGCAGATACGCAGTATTTT.

The chain combines TRBV6-5 with TRBJ2-5; 9 nucleotides agree with TRBD1. Looked up from germline, CDR1 is MNHEY and CDR2 is SVGAGI. Unmatched junction bases numbered 4, after V lost 0 bases and J lost 5 bases. The CDR3 sequence is 15 residues long. CDR3 DNA: TGTGCCAGCAGTTACTCACAGGGGGCTTGGGAGACCCAGTACTTC. It encodes CASSYSQGAWETQYF.

The V gene is TRBV7-2, the J gene TRBJ1-2, with D possibly TRBD1 on 6 matching bases. From germline, CDR1 is SGHTA and CDR2 FQGNSA. The CDR3 spans 14 residues. V dropped 4 bases and J dropped 8 bases, with 17 bases sitting between them. The CDR3 coding sequence is TGTGCCAGCAGCTGGGGACACTCCTCGAGAGGCTACACCTTC. It translates to CASSWGHSSRGYTF.

This clone was counted once. V gene TRBV7-7 combines with J gene TRBJ2-5, with 9 bases aligning to TRBD2. The CDR3 runs 14 residues. The V gene's germline CDR1 is SSHAT and CDR2 FNYEAQ (reference sequence). After removal of 2 bases from V and 2 bases from J, the junction contained 0 bases not matched to a gene. CDR3 DNA: TGTGCCAGCAGCTTAAGCGGGGGGCAAGAGACCCAGTACTTC. Encoded protein: CASSLSGGQETQYF.

The CDR3 spells CASSATGEEAFF. CDR3 bases: TGTGCCAGCAGCGCTACAGGCGAGGAAGCTTTCTTT. J is TRBJ1-1 and V is TRBV6-6, with D maybe TRBD1 (5 bases). The CDR3 is made up of 12 amino acids. V was shortened by 6 bases and J by 8 bases, with 13 bases between the two germline ends. CDR1 MNHNY and CDR2 SVGAGI come from the germline V gene (reference sequence).

This clone was detected only once. The genes are TRBV19 and TRBJ1-5; a possible D gene is TRBD1 (5 bases). Germline V lookup: CDR1 LNHDA, CDR2 SQIVND (reference sequence). V dropped 5 bases and J dropped 5 bases, with 19 bases sitting between them. The CDR3 is 16 residues long. The CDR3 DNA is TGTGCCAGTAGTTCTCTGTATCTGACAGTTTATCAGCCCCAGCATTTT. This translates into CASSSLYLTVYQPQHF.

The chain carries TRBV10-3 and TRBJ2-1; TRBD1 matches at 10 bases. CDR1 is ENHRY, CDR2 SYGVKD, per germline. V shed 9 bases, J shed 8 bases, and the junction held 7 bases outside the gene matches. This CDR3 is 13 amino acids long. Here the CDR3 reads CAIWTGGLDEQFF. The CDR3 DNA reads as TGTGCCATATGGACAGGGGGTTTAGATGAGCAGTTCTTC.

The rearrangement links TRBV19 to TRBJ2-7, with D perhaps matching TRBD1 (5 bases). Germline loops: CDR1 LNHDA, CDR2 SQIVND (reference sequence). The CDR3 is made up of 12 amino acids. The ends were cut back, 8 bases at V and 2 bases at J, with 10 bases in the middle. The CDR3: CASADRTYEQYF. The CDR3 DNA reads as TGTGCCAGTGCTGACAGAACCTACGAGCAGTACTTC. Full variable domain (outside the CDR3, taken from reference TRBV19 and TRBJ2-7): DGGITQSPKYLFRKEGQNVTLSCEQNLNHDAMYWYRQDPGQGLRLIYYSQIVNDFQKGDIAEGYSVSREKKESFPLTVTSAQKNPTAFYLCASADRTYEQYFGPGTRLTVT.

The chain uses TRBV9 and TRBJ1-6, with D hard to call. In germline, CDR1 is SGDLS, CDR2 YYNGEE. The V end lost 5 bases, the J end lost 4 bases, and 7 bases lay between the germline ends. The CDR3 runs to 13 residues. The CDR3, as DNA: TGTGCCAGCAGTGAGCGTTATAATTCACCCCTCCACTTT. It translates to CASSERYNSPLHF.

The chain's CDR3 is CASSQLSGAETQYF. The CDR3 bases are TGTGCCAGCAGCCAGCTGTCCGGTGCCGAGACCCAGTACTTC. This rearrangement joins TRBV11-2 to TRBJ2-5; no clear D gene. Germline V CDR1 and CDR2: SGHAT, FQNNGV. V was cut by 5 bases and J by 5 bases, with 15 bases left in between. The CDR3 runs 14 residues.

The chain couples TRBV7-6 to TRBJ2-5, with D possibly called TRBD1 or TRBD2 (6 bases each). The CDR3 totals 16 residues. The V and J ends lost 1 base and 5 bases respectively, with 17 bases between them. Germline V CDR1 and CDR2: SGHVS, FNYEAQ. CDR3 coding DNA: TGTGCCAGCAGCTTAGTGCCGGGGGCTAGAGGGGAGACCCAGTACTTC. It translates to CASSLVPGARGETQYF.

This chain links TRBV6-5 with TRBJ2-7; possibly TRBD1 for D (6 bases). Germline V lookup: CDR1 MNHEY, CDR2 SVGAGI. With 6 bases removed from V and 5 bases from J, the gap between germline ends came to 17 bases. This CDR3 region has 14 residues. This chain's CDR3 is CASSRIGAGDEQYF. In nucleotides, the CDR3 is TGTGCCAGCAGCAGAATTGGGGCAGGGGACGAGCAGTACTTC.

This clone was seen a few times. The chain combines TRBV2 with TRBJ1-1; D may be TRBD1 (6 bases). CDR3 size: 15 residues. Germline CDR1 reads SNHLY; CDR2 reads FYNNEI. Deletions cut 0 bases from V and 5 bases from J, with 13 bases between. The DNA for the CDR3 is TGTGCCAGCAGTGAAGCCCCCGGGGGCGGGACTGAAGCTTTCTTT. Residues: CASSEAPGGGTEAFF.

V and J are TRBV28 and TRBJ1-1; possibly TRBD1 for D (5 bases). The germline V gene has CDR1 MDHEN and CDR2 SYDVKM. The CDR3 is 12 residues long. V shed 10 bases and J shed 8 bases, with 17 bases lying between them. CDR3 sequence reads: CAISDQAGEAFF. The CDR3 bases are TGTGCCATCTCGGACCAGGCAGGGGAAGCTTTCTTT.

The chain employs TRBV7-3 and TRBJ2-1, with 7 bases fitting TRBD1. In germline, CDR1 is SGHTA, CDR2 FQGTGA. This CDR3 comprises 15 residues. The junction had 12 bases not matched to a gene; V was cut back by 5 bases and J by 8 bases. The CDR3 spells CASSQDRQGFHEQFF. In DNA form, the CDR3 reads TGTGCCAGCAGCCAAGACAGACAGGGATTTCATGAGCAGTTCTTC.

This rearrangement joins TRBV7-9 to TRBJ2-5; 8 bases fit TRBD2. Losses at the gene ends were 1 base for V and 5 bases for J; bases not matched to a gene: 9. CDR3 size: 16 residues. Germline CDR1 SEHNR, CDR2 FQNEAQ (reference sequence). The CDR3 here is CASSLDVWAGGETQYF. CDR3 sequence (DNA): TGTGCCAGCAGCTTAGATGTTTGGGCGGGGGGTGAGACCCAGTACTTC.

The chain employs TRBV27 and TRBJ2-7; 12 bases map to TRBD2. Per germline, CDR1 MNHEY and CDR2 SMNVEV (reference sequence). With V trimmed by 5 bases and J by 3 bases, 11 bases remained unmatched. The CDR3 has 17 residues. CDR3 protein: CASSTSGGSSEVYEQYF. The CDR3 DNA reads as TGTGCCAGCAGTACTAGCGGGGGGTCCTCAGAGGTCTACGAGCAGTACTTC.

The chain couples TRBV2 to TRBJ1-2; no definite D call. Trimming left V 8 bases short and J 3 bases short, with 28 bases between. The CDR3 runs 18 residues. Germline loops: CDR1 SNHLY, CDR2 FYNNEI. The CDR3 sequence is CASGSLGPGSIRDYGYTF. In nucleotides, the CDR3 is TGTGCCAGCGGTTCCCTCGGCCCAGGTTCGATTAGGGACTATGGCTACACCTTC. The whole variable domain, filled in from reference TRBV2 and TRBJ1-2, reads EPEVTQTPSHQVTQMGQEVILRCVPISNHLYFYWYRQILGQKVEFLVSFYNNEISEKSEIFDDQFSVERPDGSNFTLKIRSTKLEDSAMYFCASGSLGPGSIRDYGYTFGSGTRLTVV.

This clone showed up just once. The V and J genes are TRBV6-1 and TRBJ1-1; the D gene is possibly TRBD1 (5 bases). The CDR3 contains 17 residues. Germline V gene lookup returns CDR1 MNHNS and CDR2 SASEGT. V was cut by 1 base and J by 0 bases, with 15 bases left in between. Written as DNA, the CDR3 is TGTGCCAGCAGTGAAGAGTACTGGAGACAGATGAACACTGAAGCTTTCTTT. Translated, it gives CASSEEYWRQMNTEAFF.

The chain joins TRBV19 to TRBJ2-2; 7 nucleotides agree with TRBD1. Germline V CDR1 and CDR2: LNHDA, SQIVND (reference sequence). J gave up 2 bases and V 5 bases, and 5 bases lay outside the gene matches. The CDR3 is made up of 15 amino acids. CDR3 loop: CASSPRDRNTGELFF. CDR3 nucleotide sequence: TGTGCCAGTAGTCCCCGGGACAGAAACACCGGGGAGCTGTTTTTT.

J is TRBJ2-3 and V is TRBV10-2, with 8 nucleotides matching TRBD2. Germline V CDR1 and CDR2: WSHSY, SAAADI. V trimming: 5 bases; J trimming: 6 bases; junction bases outside the gene matches: 13. The CDR3 totals 16 residues. CDR3: CASSTAGVPLKDTQYF. The CDR3 coding sequence is TGCGCCAGCAGTACAGCGGGGGTGCCGTTAAAGGATACGCAGTATTTT.

The chain couples TRBV28 to TRBJ1-5; perhaps TRBD1 as D (5 bases). Deletions cut 4 bases from V and 6 bases from J, with 19 bases between. The CDR3 is 16 amino acids. Germline V gene data show CDR1 as MDHEN and CDR2 as SYDVKM. The CDR3 DNA reads TGTGCCAGCAGTTATTCTGGGGTGGCTAGGGGTCAGCCCCAGCATTTT. It encodes CASSYSGVARGQPQHF. Full variable domain (remainder filled in from reference TRBV28 and TRBJ1-5): DVKVTQSSRYLVKRTGEKVFLECVQDMDHENMFWYRQDPGLGLRLIYFSYDVKMKEKGDIPEGYSVSREKKERFSLILESASTNQTSMYLCASSYSGVARGQPQHFGDGTRLSIL.